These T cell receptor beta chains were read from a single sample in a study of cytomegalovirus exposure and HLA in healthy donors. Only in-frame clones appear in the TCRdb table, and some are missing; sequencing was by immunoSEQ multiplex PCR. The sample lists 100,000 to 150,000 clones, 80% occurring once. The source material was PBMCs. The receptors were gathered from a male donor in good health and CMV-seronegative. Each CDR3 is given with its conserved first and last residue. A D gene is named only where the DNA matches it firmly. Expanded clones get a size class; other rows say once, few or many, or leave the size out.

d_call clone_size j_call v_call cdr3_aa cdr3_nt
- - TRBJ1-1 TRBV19 CATQGRREAFF TGTGCCACACAGGGCAGGAGGGAAGCTTTCTTT
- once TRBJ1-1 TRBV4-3 CASSQVQAGTEAFF TGCGCCAGCAGCCAAGTTCAAGCGGGGACTGAAGCTTTCTTT
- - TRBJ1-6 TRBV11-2 CASSLEVYYNSPLHF TGTGCCAGCAGCTTAGAGGTCTACTATAATTCACCCCTCCACTTT
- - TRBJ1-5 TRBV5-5 CASSPFGSRNQPQHF TGTGCCAGCAGCCCGTTCGGGAGTCGCAATCAGCCCCAGCATTTT
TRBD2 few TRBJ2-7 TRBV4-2 CASSQVAGGQSYEQYF TGTGCCAGCAGCCAGGTAGCGGGAGGGCAGTCCTACGAGCAGTACTTC
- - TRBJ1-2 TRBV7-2 CASSRERHYGYTF TGTGCCAGCAGCCGGGAGCGGCACTATGGCTACACCTTC
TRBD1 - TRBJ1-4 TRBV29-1 CSVGTGGKLFF TGCAGCGTTGGGACAGGTGGAAAACTGTTTTTT
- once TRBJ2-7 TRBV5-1 CASSTTGLRDEQYF TGCGCCAGCAGCACAACAGGGCTGCGCGACGAGCAGTACTTC
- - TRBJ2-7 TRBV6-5 CASRHIYEQYF TGTGCCAGCAGGCACATCTACGAGCAGTACTTC
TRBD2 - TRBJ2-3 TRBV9 CASSVGTSPSTDTQYF TGTGCCAGCAGCGTAGGGACTAGCCCTAGCACAGATACGCAGTATTTT
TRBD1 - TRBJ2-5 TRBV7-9 CSSSLDGQVLRETQYF TGTTCCAGCAGCTTAGATGGACAGGTATTAAGAGAGACCCAGTACTTC
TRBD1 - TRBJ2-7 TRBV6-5 CASRLQGARNEQYF TGTGCCAGCAGGCTCCAGGGGGCTCGGAACGAGCAGTACTTC
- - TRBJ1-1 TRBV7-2 CASSLGGGMNTEAFF TGTGCCAGCAGCTTAGGGGGAGGGATGAACACTGAAGCTTTCTTT
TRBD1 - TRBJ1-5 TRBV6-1 CASRTRTGANQPQHF TGTGCCAGCAGAACCAGGACAGGGGCCAACCAGCCCCAGCATTTT
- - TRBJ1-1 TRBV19 CASSIVEDPEAFF TGTGCCAGCAGTATAGTGGAGGATCCTGAAGCTTTCTTT
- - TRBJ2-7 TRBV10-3 CAIESTVGGEQYF TGTGCCATCGAGTCTACGGTAGGCGGCGAGCAGTACTTC
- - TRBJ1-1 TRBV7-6 CASSPGTWNTEAFF TGTGCCAGCAGCCCCGGGACATGGAACACTGAAGCTTTCTTT
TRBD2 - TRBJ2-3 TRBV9 CASSPGLRTQYF TGTGCCAGCAGCCCGGGACTACGTACGCAGTATTTT
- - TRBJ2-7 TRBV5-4 CASSPGEGDYEQYF TGTGCCAGCAGCCCGGGAGAAGGAGATTACGAGCAGTACTTC
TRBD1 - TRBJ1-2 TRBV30 CALWSAGGNYGYTF TGTGCCCTCTGGAGTGCAGGGGGCAACTATGGCTACACCTTC
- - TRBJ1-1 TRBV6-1 CASSESSQGITEAFF TGTGCCAGCAGTGAGTCCTCGCAGGGGATCACTGAAGCTTTCTTT
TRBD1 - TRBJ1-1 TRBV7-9 CASSLVRGRFTEAFF TGTGCCAGCAGCTTAGTCAGGGGGCGGTTTACTGAAGCTTTCTTT
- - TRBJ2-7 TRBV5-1 CASSLFREVSEQYF TGTGCCAGCAGCTTGTTCAGGGAGGTTAGCGAGCAGTACTTC
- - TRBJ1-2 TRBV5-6 CASSLGRFQRYFYGYTF TGTGCCAGCAGCTTGGGCAGGTTTCAACGTTACTTCTATGGCTACACCTTC
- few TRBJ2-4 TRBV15 CATSITPEREIPKNIQYF TGTGCCACCAGCATAACCCCCGAACGGGAAATACCCAAAAACATTCAGTACTTC
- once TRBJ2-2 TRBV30 CAWSVLGQVELFF TGTGCCTGGAGTGTACTTGGGCAGGTTGAGCTGTTTTTT
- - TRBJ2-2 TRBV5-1 CASSSGQRSNTGELFF TGCGCCAGCAGCAGTGGACAGCGTTCCAACACCGGGGAGCTGTTTTTT
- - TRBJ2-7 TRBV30 CAWSTPGSSSYEQYF TGTGCCTGGAGTACCCCTGGATCTAGCTCCTACGAGCAGTACTTC
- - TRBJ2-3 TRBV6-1 CASSARPELTDTQYF TGTGCCAGCAGTGCTAGACCAGAACTCACAGATACGCAGTATTTT
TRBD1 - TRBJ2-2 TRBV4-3 CASSQKAPGQGYTGELFF TGCGCCAGCAGCCAAAAGGCCCCGGGACAGGGCTACACCGGGGAGCTGTTTTTT
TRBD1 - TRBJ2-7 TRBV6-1 CASRQGIHEQYF TGTGCCAGCCGACAGGGAATCCACGAGCAGTACTTC
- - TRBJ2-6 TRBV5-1 CASSPGKTSGANGLTF TGCGCCAGCAGTCCTGGGAAAACCTCTGGGGCCAACGGCCTGACTTTC
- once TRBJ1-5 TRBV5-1 CASSFDPTACQHF TGCGCCAGCAGCTTCGATCCGACTGCGTGCCAGCATTTT